What follows are 2 T cell receptor beta chains derived from one specimen sequenced in a study of memory CD4+ T cells and cytomegalovirus serostatus. Single viable CD3+CD4+CD8-CD45RO+ cells were sorted as the memory CD4+ T cells. The method was immunoSEQ multiplex PCR; TCRdb's version includes in-frame clones alone and lacks a portion of them. The table includes some 87,000 clones, 80% detected once. The sample consisted of memory CD4+ T cells from blood. The receptors derive from an adult in good health and CMV-seropositive.

J is TRBJ2-5 and V is TRBV9; D tentatively fits TRBD1 or TRBD2 (5 bases each). The V gene lost 4 bases and the J gene lost 5 bases, with 18 bases spanning the gap. The CDR3 runs to 15 residues. CDR1 and CDR2 (germline): SGDLS, YYNGEE. CDR3 protein: CASSPRYGGSETQYF. The CDR3 DNA reads as TGTGCCAGCAGCCCACGTTATGGGGGAAGCGAGACCCAGTACTTC.

V usage is TRBV9 and J usage is TRBJ2-1, with D unresolved. The V gene lost 0 bases and the J gene lost 0 bases, with 10 bases spanning the gap. Germline CDR1 is SGDLS and CDR2 is YYNGEE. The CDR3 contains 16 residues. In DNA form, the CDR3 reads TGTGCCAGCAGCGTAGAGCCGACGAGCTCCTACAATGAGCAGTTCTTC. Translating gives CASSVEPTSSYNEQFF.